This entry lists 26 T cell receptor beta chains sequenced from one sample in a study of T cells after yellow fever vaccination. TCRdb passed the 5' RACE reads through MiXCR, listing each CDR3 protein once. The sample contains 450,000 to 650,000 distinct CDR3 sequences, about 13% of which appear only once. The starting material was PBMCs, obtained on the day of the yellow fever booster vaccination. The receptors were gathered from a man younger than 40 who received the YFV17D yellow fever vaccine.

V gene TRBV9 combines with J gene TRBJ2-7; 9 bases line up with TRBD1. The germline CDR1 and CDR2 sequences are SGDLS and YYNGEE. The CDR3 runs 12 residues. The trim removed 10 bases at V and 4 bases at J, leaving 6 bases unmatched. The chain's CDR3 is CASGGTGYEQYF. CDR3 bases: TGTGCCTCAGGTGGGACAGGGTACGAGCAGTACTTC.

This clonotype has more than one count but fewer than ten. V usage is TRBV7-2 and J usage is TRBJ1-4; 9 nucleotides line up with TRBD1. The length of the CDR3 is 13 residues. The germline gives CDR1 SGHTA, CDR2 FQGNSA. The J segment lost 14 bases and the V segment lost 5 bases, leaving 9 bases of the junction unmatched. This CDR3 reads CASSIARDRVLFF. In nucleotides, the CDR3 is TGTGCCAGCAGCATCGCCCGGGACAGGGTCCTGTTTTTT.

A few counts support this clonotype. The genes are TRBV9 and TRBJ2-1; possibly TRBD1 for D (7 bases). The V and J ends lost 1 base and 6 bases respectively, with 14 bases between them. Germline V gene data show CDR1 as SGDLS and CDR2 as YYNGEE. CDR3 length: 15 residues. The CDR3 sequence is CASSVRQGGINEQFF. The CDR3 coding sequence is TGTGCCAGCAGCGTAAGACAGGGAGGTATCAATGAGCAGTTCTTC.

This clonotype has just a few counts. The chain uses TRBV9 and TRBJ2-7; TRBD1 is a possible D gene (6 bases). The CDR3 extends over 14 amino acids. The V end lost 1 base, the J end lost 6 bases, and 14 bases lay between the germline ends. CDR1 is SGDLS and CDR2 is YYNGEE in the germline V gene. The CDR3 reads CASSVLDRSTEQYF. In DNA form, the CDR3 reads TGTGCCAGCAGCGTACTTGACAGGAGTACCGAGCAGTACTTC. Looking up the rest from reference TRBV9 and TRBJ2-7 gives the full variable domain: DSGVTQTPKHLITATGQRVTLRCSPRSGDLSVYWYQQSLDQGLQFLIQYYNGEERAKGNILERFSAQQFPDLHSELNLSSLELGDSALYFCASSVLDRSTEQYFGPGTRLTVT.

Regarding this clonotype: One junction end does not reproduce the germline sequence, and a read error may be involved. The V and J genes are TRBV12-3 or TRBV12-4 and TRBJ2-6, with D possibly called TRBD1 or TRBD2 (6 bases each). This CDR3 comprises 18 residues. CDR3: CACRSRGGLASGANVLTF. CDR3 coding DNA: TGTGCCTGCAGATCTCGAGGGGGGTTGGCTTCTGGGGCCAACGTCCTGACTTTC.

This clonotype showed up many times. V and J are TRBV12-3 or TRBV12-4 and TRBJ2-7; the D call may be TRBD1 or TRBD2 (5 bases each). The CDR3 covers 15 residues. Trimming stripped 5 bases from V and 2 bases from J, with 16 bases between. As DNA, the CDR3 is TGTGCCAGCAGTCCCGACCGGGACGGACCCTACGAGCAGTACTTC. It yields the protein CASSPDRDGPYEQYF.

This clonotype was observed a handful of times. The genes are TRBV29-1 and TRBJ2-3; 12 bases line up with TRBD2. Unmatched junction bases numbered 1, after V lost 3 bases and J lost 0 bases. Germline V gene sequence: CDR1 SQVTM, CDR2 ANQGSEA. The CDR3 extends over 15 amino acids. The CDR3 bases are TGCAGCGTTGACGGACTAGCGGGGAGCACAGATACGCAGTATTTT. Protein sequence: CSVDGLAGSTDTQYF.

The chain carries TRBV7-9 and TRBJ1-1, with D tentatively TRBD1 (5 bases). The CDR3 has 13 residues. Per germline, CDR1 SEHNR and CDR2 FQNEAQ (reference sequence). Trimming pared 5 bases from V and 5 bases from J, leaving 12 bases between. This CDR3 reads CASSRGGVTEAFF. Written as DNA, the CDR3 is TGTGCCAGCAGCAGGGGTGGGGTTACTGAAGCTTTCTTT.

In DNA, the CDR3 is TGTGCCAGCAGCCAAGAAAGAGACACCTTCTCCTACGAGCAGTACTTC. Protein: CASSQERDTFSYEQYF. This chain links TRBV3-1 with TRBJ2-7; D uncertain. This CDR3 comprises 16 residues. Germline V gene lookup returns CDR1 LGHDT and CDR2 YNNKEL (reference sequence). V was shortened by 0 bases and J by 0 bases, with 12 bases between the two germline ends.

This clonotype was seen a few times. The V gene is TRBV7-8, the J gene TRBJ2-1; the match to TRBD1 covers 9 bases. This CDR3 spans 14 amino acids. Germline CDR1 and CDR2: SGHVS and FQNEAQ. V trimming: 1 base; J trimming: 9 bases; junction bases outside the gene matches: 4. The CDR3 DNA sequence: TGTGCCAGCAGCTTAGAGGGACAGGGCATTGAGCAGTTCTTC. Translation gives CASSLEGQGIEQFF.

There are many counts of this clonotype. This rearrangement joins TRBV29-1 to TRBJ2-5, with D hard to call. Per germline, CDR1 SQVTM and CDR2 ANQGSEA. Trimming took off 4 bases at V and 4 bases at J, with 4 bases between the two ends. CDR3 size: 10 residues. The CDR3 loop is CSVGVETQYF. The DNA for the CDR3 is TGCAGCGTTGGTGTAGAGACCCAGTACTTC.

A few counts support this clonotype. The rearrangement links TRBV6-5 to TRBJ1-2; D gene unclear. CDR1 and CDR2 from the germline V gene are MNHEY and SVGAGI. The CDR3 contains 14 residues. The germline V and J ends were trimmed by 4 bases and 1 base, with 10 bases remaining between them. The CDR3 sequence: CASSLQRLNYGYTF. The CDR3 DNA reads TGTGCCAGCAGTTTACAGCGTCTTAACTATGGCTACACCTTC.

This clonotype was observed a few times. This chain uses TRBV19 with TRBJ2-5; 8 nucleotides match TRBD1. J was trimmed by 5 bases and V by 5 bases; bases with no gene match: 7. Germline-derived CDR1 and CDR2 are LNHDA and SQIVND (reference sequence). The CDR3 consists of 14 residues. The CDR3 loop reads CASSDRGAGETQYF. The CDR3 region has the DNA TGTGCCAGTAGTGACAGGGGAGCTGGCGAGACCCAGTACTTC.

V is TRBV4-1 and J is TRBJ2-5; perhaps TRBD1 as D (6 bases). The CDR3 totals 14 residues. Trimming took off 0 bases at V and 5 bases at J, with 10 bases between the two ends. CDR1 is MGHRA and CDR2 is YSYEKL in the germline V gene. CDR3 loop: CASSQEETGETQYF. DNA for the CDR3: TGCGCCAGCAGCCAAGAAGAAACAGGGGAGACCCAGTACTTC.

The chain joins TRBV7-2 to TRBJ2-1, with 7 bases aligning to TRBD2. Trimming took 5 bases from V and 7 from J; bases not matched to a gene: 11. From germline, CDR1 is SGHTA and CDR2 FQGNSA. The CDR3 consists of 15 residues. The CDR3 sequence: CASSPASGGYNEQFF. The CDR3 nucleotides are TGTGCCAGCAGCCCGGCTAGCGGAGGATATAATGAGCAGTTCTTC.

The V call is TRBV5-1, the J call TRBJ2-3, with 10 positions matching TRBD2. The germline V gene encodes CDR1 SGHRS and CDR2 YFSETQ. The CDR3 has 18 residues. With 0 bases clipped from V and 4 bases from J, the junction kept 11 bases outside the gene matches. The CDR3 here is CASSLASSGSPGADTQYF. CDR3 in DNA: TGCGCCAGCAGCTTGGCGTCTAGCGGGAGCCCCGGGGCAGATACGCAGTATTTT. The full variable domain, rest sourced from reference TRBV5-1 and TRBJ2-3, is KAGVTQTPRYLIKTRGQQVTLSCSPISGHRSVSWYQQTPGQGLQFLFEYFSETQRNKGNFPGRFSGRQFSNSRSEMNVSTLELGDSALYLCASSLASSGSPGADTQYFGPGTRLTVL.

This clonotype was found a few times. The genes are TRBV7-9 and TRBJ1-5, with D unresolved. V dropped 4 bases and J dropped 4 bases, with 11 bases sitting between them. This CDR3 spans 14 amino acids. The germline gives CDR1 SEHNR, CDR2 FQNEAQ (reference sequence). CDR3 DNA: TGTGCCAGCAGCTCCCAATGGGGTAATCAGCCCCAGCATTTT. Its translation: CASSSQWGNQPQHF. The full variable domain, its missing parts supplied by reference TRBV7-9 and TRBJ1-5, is DTGVSQNPRHKITKRGQNVTFRCDPISEHNRLYWYRQTLGQGPEFLTYFQNEAQLEKSRLLSDRFSAERPKGSFSTLEIQRTEQGDSAMYLCASSSQWGNQPQHFGDGTRLSIL.

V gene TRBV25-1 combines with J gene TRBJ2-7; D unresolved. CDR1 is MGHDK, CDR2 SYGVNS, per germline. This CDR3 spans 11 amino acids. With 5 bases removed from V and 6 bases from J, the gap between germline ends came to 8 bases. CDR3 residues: CASSYRSEQYF. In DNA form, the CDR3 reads TGTGCCAGCAGTTATCGGAGCGAGCAGTACTTC.

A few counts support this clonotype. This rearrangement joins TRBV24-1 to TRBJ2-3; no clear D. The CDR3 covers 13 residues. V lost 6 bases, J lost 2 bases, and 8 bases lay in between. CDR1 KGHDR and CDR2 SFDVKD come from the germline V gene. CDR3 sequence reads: CATSTRYTDTQYF. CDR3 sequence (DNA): TGTGCCACCAGTACCAGATACACAGATACGCAGTATTTT.

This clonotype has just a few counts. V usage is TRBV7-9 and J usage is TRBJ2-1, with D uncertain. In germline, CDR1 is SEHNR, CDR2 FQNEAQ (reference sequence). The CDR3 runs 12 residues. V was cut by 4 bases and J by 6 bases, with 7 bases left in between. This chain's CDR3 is CASSWLRNEQFF. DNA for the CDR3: TGTGCCAGCAGCTGGCTCCGCAATGAGCAGTTCTTC.

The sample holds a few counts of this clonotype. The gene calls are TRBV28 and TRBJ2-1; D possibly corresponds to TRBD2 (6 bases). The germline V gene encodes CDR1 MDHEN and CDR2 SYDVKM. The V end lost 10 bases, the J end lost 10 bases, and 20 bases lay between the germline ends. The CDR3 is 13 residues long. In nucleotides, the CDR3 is TGTGCCACCGGGGGAAAAGGGTTAACGGAGCAGTTCTTC. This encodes CATGGKGLTEQFF.

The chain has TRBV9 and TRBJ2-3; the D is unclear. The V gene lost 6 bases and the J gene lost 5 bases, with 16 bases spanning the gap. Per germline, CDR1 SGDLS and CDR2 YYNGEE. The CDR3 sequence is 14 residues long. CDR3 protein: CASTSSTAVDTQYF. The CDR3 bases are TGTGCCAGCACCTCCTCGACTGCGGTAGATACGCAGTATTTT.

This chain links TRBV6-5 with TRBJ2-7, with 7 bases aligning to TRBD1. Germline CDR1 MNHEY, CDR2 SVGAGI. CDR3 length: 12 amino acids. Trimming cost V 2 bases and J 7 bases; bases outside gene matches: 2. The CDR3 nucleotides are TGTGCCAGCAGTTACAGGGGGCGGGAGCAGTACTTC. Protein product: CASSYRGREQYF.

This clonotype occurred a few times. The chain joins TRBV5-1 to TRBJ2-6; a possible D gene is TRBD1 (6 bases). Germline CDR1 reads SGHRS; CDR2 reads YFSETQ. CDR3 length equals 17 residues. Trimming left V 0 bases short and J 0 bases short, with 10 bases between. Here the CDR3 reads CASSLGDRLSGANVLTF. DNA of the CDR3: TGCGCCAGCAGCTTGGGCGACAGGCTCTCTGGGGCCAACGTCCTGACTTTC. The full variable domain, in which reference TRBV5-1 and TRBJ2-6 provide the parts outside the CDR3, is KAGVTQTPRYLIKTRGQQVTLSCSPISGHRSVSWYQQTPGQGLQFLFEYFSETQRNKGNFPGRFSGRQFSNSRSEMNVSTLELGDSALYLCASSLGDRLSGANVLTFGAGSRLTVL.

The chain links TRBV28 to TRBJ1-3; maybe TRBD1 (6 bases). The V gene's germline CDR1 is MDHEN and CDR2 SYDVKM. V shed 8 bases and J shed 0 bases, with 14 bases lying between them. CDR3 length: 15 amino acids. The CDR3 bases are TGTGCCAGCGGGGGCCTCGTAGTCTCTGGAAACACCATATATTTT. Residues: CASGGLVVSGNTIYF.

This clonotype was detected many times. CDR3: CASGTSGNNEQFF. The CDR3 DNA is TGTGCCAGTGGGACTAGCGGAAACAATGAGCAGTTCTTC. J is TRBJ2-1 and V is TRBV6-1; TRBD2 matches 11 bases. This CDR3 contains 13 residues. Trimming cost V 9 bases and J 5 bases; bases outside gene matches: 3. From germline, CDR1 is MNHNS and CDR2 SASEGT.